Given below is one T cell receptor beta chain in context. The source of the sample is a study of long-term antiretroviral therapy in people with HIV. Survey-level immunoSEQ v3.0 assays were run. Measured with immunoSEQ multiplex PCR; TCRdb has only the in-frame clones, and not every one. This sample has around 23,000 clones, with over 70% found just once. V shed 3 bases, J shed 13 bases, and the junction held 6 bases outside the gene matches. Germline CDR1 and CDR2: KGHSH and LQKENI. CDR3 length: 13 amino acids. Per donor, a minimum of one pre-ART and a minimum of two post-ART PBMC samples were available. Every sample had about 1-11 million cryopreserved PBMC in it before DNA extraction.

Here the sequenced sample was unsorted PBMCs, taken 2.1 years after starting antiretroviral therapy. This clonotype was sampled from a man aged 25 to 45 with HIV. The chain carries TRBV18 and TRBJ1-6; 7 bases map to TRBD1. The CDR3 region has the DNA TGTGCCAGCTCACCCGACAGGGAGGAGCCCCTCCACTTT. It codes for CASSPDREEPLHF.